The rows below give T cell receptor beta chains drawn from one sample of a study of patients and donors after allogeneic stem cell transplantation. TCRdb reprocessed the RT-PCR reads with MiXCR, giving one entry per CDR3 protein. Of over 200,000 distinct CDR3 sequences in the sample, over 30% were seen once. The specimen was blood, either unsorted or a sorted T cell fraction (not recorded which). Every receptor here comes from a human donor who was either an allogeneic HSCT recipient or a stem cell or donor lymphocyte infusion donor (not recorded which). It is not recorded whose cells these are; they may come from a transplant donor. The CDR3 runs from the conserved cysteine through the conserved F or W. Each record gives: D gene, V gene, clone size, J gene, CDR3 protein, CDR3 DNA. A D gene is named only where the DNA matches it firmly. The size of a clone is reported for some rows only, either as once, few or many, or as a class for expanded clones.

d_gene: NA
v_gene: TRBV12-3/TRBV12-4
abundance: few
j_gene: TRBJ1-2
CDR3aa: CASSSPGKAVKANYGYTF
CDR3nt: TGTGCCAGCAGTTCACCGGGGAAAGCAGTCAAAGCTAACTATGGCTACACCTTC

d_gene: NA
v_gene: TRBV7-9
abundance: few
j_gene: TRBJ1-4
CDR3aa: CASSLFNLGEEKLFF
CDR3nt: TGTGCCAGCAGCTTATTTAATCTTGGGGAAGAAAAACTGTTTTTT

d_gene: NA
v_gene: TRBV27
abundance: NA
j_gene: TRBJ1-1
CDR3aa: CASSSFRDALNTEAFF
CDR3nt: TGTGCCAGCAGTTCGTTTCGGGACGCACTGAACACTGAAGCTTTCTTT

d_gene: NA
v_gene: TRBV4-1
abundance: few
j_gene: TRBJ2-1
CDR3aa: CASSQDPAGSYLYNEQFF
CDR3nt: TGCGCCAGCAGCCAAGATCCGGCAGGTTCCTACCTTTACAATGAGCAGTTCTTC

d_gene: NA
v_gene: TRBV30
abundance: few
j_gene: TRBJ1-2
CDR3aa: CAWSEGTNYGYTF
CDR3nt: TGTGCCTGGAGTGAAGGGACCAACTATGGCTACACCTTC

d_gene: TRBD1
v_gene: TRBV10-3
abundance: few
j_gene: TRBJ2-2
CDR3aa: CAISAVDRANTGELFF
CDR3nt: TGTGCCATCAGTGCTGTCGACAGGGCCAACACCGGGGAGCTGTTTTTT

d_gene: NA
v_gene: TRBV18
abundance: few
j_gene: TRBJ2-5
CDR3aa: CASSPPGQTQYF
CDR3nt: TGTGCCAGCTCACCACCCGGCCAGACCCAGTACTTC

d_gene: NA
v_gene: TRBV4-3
abundance: NA
j_gene: TRBJ1-3
CDR3aa: CASSPPGRNTIYF
CDR3nt: TGCGCCAGCAGCCCCCCCGGGAGGAACACCATATATTTT

d_gene: NA
v_gene: TRBV11-3
abundance: NA
j_gene: TRBJ2-5
CDR3aa: CASSRQYYQETQYF
CDR3nt: TGTGCCAGCAGTCGACAGTACTACCAAGAGACCCAGTACTTC

d_gene: NA
v_gene: TRBV7-9
abundance: NA
j_gene: TRBJ2-1
CDR3aa: CASSLDIPNEQFF
CDR3nt: TGTGCCAGCAGCTTAGATATACCAAATGAGCAGTTCTTC

d_gene: NA
v_gene: TRBV12-3/TRBV12-4
abundance: NA
j_gene: TRBJ2-2
CDR3aa: CASRARVGEHTGELFF
CDR3nt: TGTGCCAGCAGGGCAAGGGTCGGGGAACACACCGGGGAGCTGTTTTTT

d_gene: NA
v_gene: TRBV6-6
abundance: few
j_gene: TRBJ1-5
CDR3aa: CASSHPGPNQPQHF
CDR3nt: TGTGCCAGCAGTCATCCGGGACCTAATCAGCCCCAGCATTTT

d_gene: NA
v_gene: TRBV5-1
abundance: few
j_gene: TRBJ1-4
CDR3aa: CASSLESQYEKLFF
CDR3nt: TGCGCCAGCAGCTTGGAGAGTCAGTATGAAAAACTGTTTTTT

d_gene: TRBD2
v_gene: TRBV4-2
abundance: few
j_gene: TRBJ2-5
CDR3aa: CASSQDRRTSGGDETQYF
CDR3nt: TGTGCCAGCAGCCAAGATCGACGCACTAGCGGGGGTGACGAGACCCAGTACTTC

d_gene: TRBD1
v_gene: TRBV27
abundance: few
j_gene: TRBJ1-2
CDR3aa: CASRRTGTSGYGYTF
CDR3nt: TGTGCCAGCAGGCGGACAGGAACCTCGGGCTATGGCTACACCTTC

d_gene: NA
v_gene: TRBV7-2
abundance: NA
j_gene: TRBJ1-2
CDR3aa: CASSLDASYGYTF
CDR3nt: TGTGCCAGCAGCTTAGATGCCAGCTATGGCTACACCTTC

d_gene: NA
v_gene: TRBV11-3
abundance: NA
j_gene: TRBJ1-1
CDR3aa: CASSLGGSAAFF
CDR3nt: TGTGCCAGCAGCTTAGGGGGGAGTGCGGCTTTCTTT

d_gene: NA
v_gene: TRBV30
abundance: few
j_gene: TRBJ1-1
CDR3aa: CAWSSGPDTEAFF
CDR3nt: TGTGCCTGGAGTTCAGGGCCGGACACTGAAGCTTTCTTT

d_gene: NA
v_gene: TRBV7-3
abundance: NA
j_gene: TRBJ2-3
CDR3aa: CASSSGPGGTQYF
CDR3nt: TGTGCCAGCAGCTCCGGACCCGGTGGGACGCAGTATTTT

d_gene: NA
v_gene: TRBV4-1
abundance: NA
j_gene: TRBJ1-2
CDR3aa: CASSQLTVYIYTF
CDR3nt: TGCGCCAGCAGCCAATTAACCGTCTACATCTACACCTTC

d_gene: NA
v_gene: TRBV4-1
abundance: few
j_gene: TRBJ1-3
CDR3aa: CASKEVSGNTIYF
CDR3nt: TGCGCCAGCAAGGAGGTCTCTGGAAACACCATATATTTT

d_gene: NA
v_gene: TRBV7-6
abundance: few
j_gene: TRBJ1-6
CDR3aa: CASSWGLAGSYNSPLHF
CDR3nt: TGTGCCAGCAGCTGGGGTTTGGCAGGCTCCTATAATTCACCCCTCCACTTT

d_gene: NA
v_gene: TRBV5-6
abundance: NA
j_gene: TRBJ1-2
CDR3aa: CASSLKSQGQWNYGYTF
CDR3nt: TGTGCCAGCAGCTTGAAGTCCCAGGGCCAGTGGAACTATGGCTACACCTTC

d_gene: NA
v_gene: TRBV5-1
abundance: few
j_gene: TRBJ1-5
CDR3aa: CASSPGGARQPQHF
CDR3nt: TGCGCCAGCAGTCCCGGGGGCGCGAGGCAGCCCCAGCATTTT

d_gene: NA
v_gene: TRBV7-9
abundance: once
j_gene: TRBJ2-5
CDR3aa: CASSLGTGETQYF
CDR3nt: TGTGCCAGCAGCCTCGGGACCGGGGAGACCCAGTACTTC

d_gene: NA
v_gene: TRBV5-1
abundance: few
j_gene: TRBJ1-4
CDR3aa: CASSLGALDEKLFF
CDR3nt: TGCGCCAGCAGCCTGGGGGCGTTGGATGAAAAACTGTTTTTT

d_gene: NA
v_gene: TRBV3-1
abundance: few
j_gene: TRBJ1-2
CDR3aa: CASSPRLDSNYGYTF
CDR3nt: TGTGCCAGCAGCCCCCGCCTGGACAGCAACTATGGCTACACCTTC

d_gene: TRBD1
v_gene: TRBV5-1
abundance: NA
j_gene: TRBJ1-2
CDR3aa: CASSRTGVDGYTF
CDR3nt: TGCGCCAGCAGCCGGACAGGTGTCGATGGCTACACCTTC

d_gene: NA
v_gene: TRBV4-2
abundance: NA
j_gene: TRBJ1-5
CDR3aa: CASSAGIGRAGQPQHF
CDR3nt: TGTGCCAGCAGCGCTGGGATCGGGAGGGCGGGGCAGCCCCAGCATTTT

d_gene: NA
v_gene: TRBV5-1
abundance: NA
j_gene: TRBJ2-2
CDR3aa: CASSLRHVANTGELFF
CDR3nt: TGCGCCAGCAGCCTCCGACACGTAGCGAACACCGGGGAGCTGTTTTTT

d_gene: TRBD1
v_gene: TRBV20-1
abundance: NA
j_gene: TRBJ1-6
CDR3aa: CSVRDRDRSPLHF
CDR3nt: TGCAGTGTTAGAGACAGGGATCGTTCACCCCTCCACTTT

d_gene: NA
v_gene: TRBV5-1
abundance: NA
j_gene: TRBJ1-1
CDR3aa: CASSLDSRVRDRYTEAFF
CDR3nt: TGCGCCAGCAGCTTGGATAGCAGGGTGAGAGATCGGTACACTGAAGCTTTCTTT

d_gene: NA
v_gene: TRBV5-1
abundance: few
j_gene: TRBJ1-1
CDR3aa: CASSLWDLNTEAFF
CDR3nt: TGCGCCAGCAGCTTATGGGATCTGAACACTGAAGCTTTCTTT

d_gene: TRBD1
v_gene: TRBV4-2
abundance: few
j_gene: TRBJ2-2
CDR3aa: CASSPVWAGGTGELFF
CDR3nt: TGTGCCAGCAGCCCTGTTTGGGCAGGGGGCACCGGGGAGCTGTTTTTT

d_gene: TRBD1
v_gene: TRBV12-3/TRBV12-4
abundance: NA
j_gene: TRBJ1-1
CDR3aa: CASTPPGTGGAEAFF
CDR3nt: TGTGCCAGCACCCCACCCGGGACAGGGGGTGCTGAAGCTTTCTTT

d_gene: TRBD1
v_gene: TRBV10-3
abundance: NA
j_gene: TRBJ1-2
CDR3aa: CAIREPGTGIYGYTF
CDR3nt: TGTGCCATCAGGGAGCCCGGGACAGGAATCTATGGCTACACCTTC

d_gene: NA
v_gene: TRBV7-9
abundance: NA
j_gene: TRBJ1-1
CDR3aa: CASSLGPPVNTEAFF
CDR3nt: TGTGCCAGCAGCTTAGGTCCGCCAGTGAACACTGAAGCTTTCTTT

d_gene: NA
v_gene: TRBV6-2/TRBV6-3
abundance: NA
j_gene: TRBJ1-5
CDR3aa: CASSYGQPYSNQPQHF
CDR3nt: TGTGCCAGCAGTTACGGGCAGCCCTATAGCAATCAGCCCCAGCATTTT

d_gene: NA
v_gene: TRBV5-1
abundance: NA
j_gene: TRBJ2-2
CDR3aa: CASNLMGANTGELFF
CDR3nt: TGCGCCAGCAACCTTATGGGGGCGAACACCGGGGAGCTGTTTTTT

d_gene: NA
v_gene: TRBV20-1
abundance: NA
j_gene: TRBJ1-5
CDR3aa: CSARDGLSNQPQHF
CDR3nt: TGCAGTGCTAGAGATGGCCTTAGCAATCAGCCCCAGCATTTT

d_gene: NA
v_gene: TRBV18
abundance: few
j_gene: TRBJ2-4
CDR3aa: CASSQTTSGKNIQYF
CDR3nt: TGTGCCAGCTCACAGACTACATCGGGCAAAAACATTCAGTACTTC

d_gene: TRBD1
v_gene: TRBV3-1
abundance: few
j_gene: TRBJ1-6
CDR3aa: CASSRDRGFSPLHF
CDR3nt: TGTGCCAGCAGCCGAGACAGGGGCTTTTCACCCCTCCACTTT

d_gene: NA
v_gene: TRBV11-3
abundance: few
j_gene: TRBJ1-1
CDR3aa: CASSGSLNTEAFF
CDR3nt: TGTGCCAGCAGCGGGAGCCTGAACACTGAAGCTTTCTTT

d_gene: NA
v_gene: TRBV7-2
abundance: NA
j_gene: TRBJ2-1
CDR3aa: CASSLNGRPANEQFF
CDR3nt: TGTGCCAGCAGCTTAAACGGGCGGCCGGCGAATGAGCAGTTCTTC

d_gene: NA
v_gene: TRBV7-3
abundance: NA
j_gene: TRBJ2-1
CDR3aa: CASSLTSAIGGLENEQFF
CDR3nt: TGTGCCAGCAGCCTCACTTCCGCGATCGGGGGGCTGGAAAATGAGCAGTTCTTC

d_gene: NA
v_gene: TRBV5-1
abundance: NA
j_gene: TRBJ1-2
CDR3aa: CASSFRWGFWDYGYTF
CDR3nt: TGCGCCAGCAGCTTCCGTTGGGGGTTCTGGGACTATGGCTACACCTTC

d_gene: TRBD2
v_gene: TRBV3-1
abundance: NA
j_gene: TRBJ2-1
CDR3aa: CASSQVGGWSNEQFF
CDR3nt: TGTGCCAGCAGCCAAGTCGGGGGGTGGAGCAATGAGCAGTTCTTC

d_gene: NA
v_gene: TRBV28
abundance: NA
j_gene: TRBJ2-3
CDR3aa: CASIEAASTDTQYF
CDR3nt: TGTGCCAGCATTGAAGCGGCTAGCACAGATACGCAGTATTTT

d_gene: TRBD1
v_gene: TRBV29-1
abundance: NA
j_gene: TRBJ2-5
CDR3aa: CSGVRGRGETQYF
CDR3nt: TGCAGCGGTGTCAGGGGGCGCGGGGAGACCCAGTACTTC